This record looks at one TCR beta chain sequence and its context. Healthy Caucasian individuals from Russia aged roughly 6 to 90 served as donors. The data stem from a study of blood T cells in healthy people across ages. The use of a sample-barcoded 5' primer and a J-beta primer mix characterized a second PCR of roughly 7 to 11 cycles. TCRdb re-called the 5' RACE reads through MiXCR, storing one row per CDR3 protein. Here the sample spans under 2 million distinct CDR3 sequences, roughly a third being singletons. V was pared by 5 bases and J by 3 bases, with 17 bases between. From germline, CDR1 is SEHNR and CDR2 FQNEAQ (reference sequence). The length of the CDR3 is 15 residues.

This receptor was taken from a woman aged 25 to 45 in good health. The sequenced sample was blood. The J gene is TRBJ2-7, the V gene TRBV7-9; D gene ambiguous. CDR3 in amino acids: CASSRVRDSLYEQYF. CDR3 sequence (DNA): TGTGCCAGCAGCCGCGTTAGGGATTCTCTCTACGAGCAGTACTTC.